These T cell receptor beta chains were read from a single sample in a study of cytomegalovirus exposure and HLA in healthy donors. The repertoire was sequenced with immunoSEQ multiplex PCR; TCRdb's copy has only in-frame clones and lacks some. The sample has about 130,000 clones; 79% are singletons. Sequenced: PBMCs. These receptors came from a man in his forties in good health and CMV-seropositive. Both conserved end residues are part of each CDR3. Each record gives: J gene, D gene, clone size, V gene, CDR3 protein, CDR3 DNA. The D gene is left open where the match is weak. The listing skips clone size in some rows; elsewhere it reads once, few, many or a size class.

j_call: TRBJ2-7
d_call: .
clone_size: .
v_call: TRBV7-8
cdr3_aa: CASSYYGITYEQYF
cdr3_nt: TGTGCCAGCAGCTACTACGGCATCACCTACGAGCAGTACTTC

j_call: TRBJ2-1
d_call: TRBD2
clone_size: once
v_call: TRBV7-9
cdr3_aa: CASTTGLAGKAEQFF
cdr3_nt: TGTGCCAGCACCACGGGACTAGCAGGCAAGGCTGAGCAGTTCTTC

j_call: TRBJ2-5
d_call: .
clone_size: .
v_call: TRBV11-2
cdr3_aa: CASSSGVGTEGQETQYF
cdr3_nt: TGTGCCAGCAGCTCGGGGGTTGGGACAGAGGGCCAAGAGACCCAGTACTTC

j_call: TRBJ2-3
d_call: TRBD2
clone_size: .
v_call: TRBV28
cdr3_aa: CASSRLSGRATDTQYF
cdr3_nt: TGTGCCAGCAGCCGTTTAAGCGGGAGGGCCACAGATACGCAGTATTTT

j_call: TRBJ2-5
d_call: .
clone_size: .
v_call: TRBV6-1
cdr3_aa: CASSESGAQETQYF
cdr3_nt: TGTGCCAGCAGTGAATCAGGGGCCCAAGAGACCCAGTACTTC

j_call: TRBJ2-7
d_call: TRBD2
clone_size: once
v_call: TRBV6-5
cdr3_aa: CASSYLASGAYEQYF
cdr3_nt: TGTGCCAGCAGTTACCTGGCTAGCGGAGCCTACGAGCAGTACTTC

j_call: TRBJ2-2
d_call: TRBD2
clone_size: .
v_call: TRBV30
cdr3_aa: CAWMGLAVNTGELFF
cdr3_nt: TGTGCCTGGATGGGACTAGCGGTAAACACCGGGGAGCTGTTTTTT

j_call: TRBJ2-7
d_call: TRBD2
clone_size: .
v_call: TRBV5-6
cdr3_aa: CASSWGGLPSYEQYF
cdr3_nt: TGTGCCAGCAGCTGGGGGGGACTACCTTCCTACGAGCAGTACTTC

j_call: TRBJ2-3
d_call: .
clone_size: once
v_call: TRBV19
cdr3_aa: CASSLTRTSTDTQYF
cdr3_nt: TGTGCCAGTAGCCTTACTAGAACTAGCACAGATACGCAGTATTTT

j_call: TRBJ1-2
d_call: TRBD1
clone_size: .
v_call: TRBV18
cdr3_aa: CASSPNENRGYGYTF
cdr3_nt: TGTGCCAGCTCACCGAACGAGAACAGGGGCTATGGCTACACCTTC

j_call: TRBJ2-1
d_call: .
clone_size: .
v_call: TRBV11-2
cdr3_aa: CASSPIGTNHYNEQFF
cdr3_nt: TGTGCCAGCAGCCCGATAGGGACAAACCACTACAATGAGCAGTTCTTC

j_call: TRBJ2-7
d_call: .
clone_size: .
v_call: TRBV29-1
cdr3_aa: CSVVNRSSYEQYF
cdr3_nt: TGCAGCGTTGTGAACAGGAGCTCCTACGAGCAGTACTTC

j_call: TRBJ2-1
d_call: .
clone_size: .
v_call: TRBV7-9
cdr3_aa: CASSLLAYNEQFF
cdr3_nt: TGTGCCAGCAGCTTACTAGCCTACAATGAGCAGTTCTTC

j_call: TRBJ2-5
d_call: .
clone_size: .
v_call: TRBV19
cdr3_aa: CASSRVEQETQYF
cdr3_nt: TGTGCCAGTAGTCGAGTCGAACAAGAGACCCAGTACTTC

j_call: TRBJ2-5
d_call: .
clone_size: .
v_call: TRBV29-1
cdr3_aa: CSVEAGGAQYF
cdr3_nt: TGCAGCGTTGAAGCCGGAGGGGCCCAGTACTTC

j_call: TRBJ2-3
d_call: .
clone_size: .
v_call: TRBV9
cdr3_aa: CASSAGVGGTDTQYF
cdr3_nt: TGTGCCAGCAGCGCGGGGGTGGGCGGGACAGATACGCAGTATTTT

j_call: TRBJ2-3
d_call: .
clone_size: .
v_call: TRBV7-9
cdr3_aa: CASSPFLGLTSTDTQYF
cdr3_nt: TGTGCCAGCAGCCCCTTTTTGGGCCTTACTAGCACAGATACGCAGTATTTT

j_call: TRBJ2-1
d_call: TRBD2
clone_size: .
v_call: TRBV11-3
cdr3_aa: CASSLTSGSYNEQFF
cdr3_nt: TGTGCCAGCAGCTTGACTAGCGGCTCCTACAATGAGCAGTTCTTC

j_call: TRBJ1-2
d_call: .
clone_size: .
v_call: TRBV28
cdr3_aa: CASSLEGDGYTF
cdr3_nt: TGTGCCAGCAGTTTGGAAGGGGATGGCTACACCTTC

j_call: TRBJ2-3
d_call: .
clone_size: .
v_call: TRBV5-1
cdr3_aa: CASRQGSTDTQYF
cdr3_nt: TGCGCCAGCAGGCAGGGAAGCACAGATACGCAGTATTTT

j_call: TRBJ2-3
d_call: TRBD2
clone_size: .
v_call: TRBV19
cdr3_aa: CASSPSGSSADTQYF
cdr3_nt: TGTGCCAGTAGCCCTAGCGGGAGTAGCGCAGATACGCAGTATTTT

j_call: TRBJ2-2
d_call: TRBD2
clone_size: .
v_call: TRBV6-5
cdr3_aa: CASSYSGAGAAGELFF
cdr3_nt: TGTGCCAGCAGTTACTCGGGTGCGGGAGCGGCCGGGGAGCTGTTTTTT

j_call: TRBJ1-2
d_call: TRBD1
clone_size: .
v_call: TRBV6-5
cdr3_aa: CASSAGGYGYTF
cdr3_nt: TGTGCCAGCAGTGCAGGGGGCTATGGCTACACCTTC

j_call: TRBJ2-7
d_call: TRBD2
clone_size: .
v_call: TRBV4-1
cdr3_aa: CASSHGTSYEQYF
cdr3_nt: TGCGCCAGCAGCCACGGGACTAGTTACGAGCAGTACTTC

j_call: TRBJ1-1
d_call: .
clone_size: once
v_call: TRBV9
cdr3_aa: CASSVGGVGTEAFF
cdr3_nt: TGTGCCAGCAGCGTAGGGGGGGTTGGTACTGAAGCTTTCTTT

j_call: TRBJ2-1
d_call: .
clone_size: .
v_call: TRBV6-5
cdr3_aa: CASSYSTSHLGEQFF
cdr3_nt: TGTGCCAGCAGTTACTCGACTAGTCACCTTGGTGAGCAGTTCTTC

j_call: TRBJ2-7
d_call: .
clone_size: .
v_call: TRBV12-1
cdr3_aa: CASSFNDRPTHEQYF
cdr3_nt: TGTGCCAGCAGCTTTAATGACAGGCCCACCCACGAGCAGTACTTC

j_call: TRBJ2-5
d_call: .
clone_size: .
v_call: TRBV6-4
cdr3_aa: CASSEEGDQETQYF
cdr3_nt: TGTGCCAGCAGTGAAGAGGGGGACCAAGAGACCCAGTACTTC

j_call: TRBJ2-6
d_call: TRBD1
clone_size: .
v_call: TRBV4-1
cdr3_aa: CASSETSGGEAGANVLTF
cdr3_nt: TGCGCCAGCAGCGAAACTTCAGGGGGCGAAGCTGGGGCCAACGTCCTGACTTTC

j_call: TRBJ2-7
d_call: .
clone_size: once
v_call: TRBV7-9
cdr3_aa: CASSLGAGDYEQYF
cdr3_nt: TGTGCCAGCAGCTTAGGAGCGGGTGACTACGAGCAGTACTTC

j_call: TRBJ1-2
d_call: TRBD1
clone_size: few
v_call: TRBV5-1
cdr3_aa: CASSPGQLYGYTF
cdr3_nt: TGCGCCAGCAGCCCGGGACAGCTCTATGGCTACACCTTC

j_call: TRBJ2-7
d_call: .
clone_size: once
v_call: TRBV19
cdr3_aa: CASSIAERNGLWEQYF
cdr3_nt: TGTGCCAGTAGTATAGCCGAGAGGAATGGGTTATGGGAGCAGTACTTC

j_call: TRBJ2-5
d_call: .
clone_size: .
v_call: TRBV6-6
cdr3_aa: CASTSPGRIQETQYF
cdr3_nt: TGTGCCAGCACTTCTCCCGGCAGGATACAAGAGACCCAGTACTTC

j_call: TRBJ2-6
d_call: .
clone_size: few
v_call: TRBV7-2
cdr3_aa: CASSSWANVLTF
cdr3_nt: TGTGCCAGCAGCTCCTGGGCCAACGTCCTGACTTTC

j_call: TRBJ1-3
d_call: .
clone_size: .
v_call: TRBV25-1
cdr3_aa: CASSESGGVGNTIYF
cdr3_nt: TGTGCCAGCAGTGAATCGGGAGGGGTTGGAAACACCATATATTTT

j_call: TRBJ2-7
d_call: .
clone_size: once
v_call: TRBV5-6
cdr3_aa: CASSTGYRRDEQYF
cdr3_nt: TGTGCCAGCAGCACGGGGTACCGGCGAGACGAGCAGTACTTC

j_call: TRBJ1-5
d_call: TRBD1
clone_size: .
v_call: TRBV19
cdr3_aa: CASSIARGVDQPQHF
cdr3_nt: TGTGCCAGTAGTATAGCCAGGGGGGTAGATCAGCCCCAGCATTTT

j_call: TRBJ1-1
d_call: TRBD1
clone_size: .
v_call: TRBV5-1
cdr3_aa: CASSQGTGGQVRRAEAFF
cdr3_nt: TGCGCCAGCAGCCAAGGGACAGGGGGCCAGGTACGGAGGGCTGAAGCTTTCTTT

j_call: TRBJ2-7
d_call: .
clone_size: .
v_call: TRBV7-9
cdr3_aa: CASSSLRGIEQYF
cdr3_nt: TGTGCCAGCAGCTCCTTACGAGGGATCGAGCAGTACTTC

j_call: TRBJ2-1
d_call: TRBD2
clone_size: .
v_call: TRBV5-1
cdr3_aa: CASSPLAGPNSYNEQFF
cdr3_nt: TGCGCCAGCAGCCCCTTAGCGGGTCCTAACTCCTACAATGAGCAGTTCTTC

j_call: TRBJ2-2
d_call: TRBD2
clone_size: .
v_call: TRBV5-1
cdr3_aa: CASSLVAGEVGELFF
cdr3_nt: TGCGCCAGCAGCTTGGTAGCGGGAGAGGTCGGGGAGCTGTTTTTT

j_call: TRBJ2-7
d_call: .
clone_size: few
v_call: TRBV19
cdr3_aa: CASNEYPAPEYEQYF
cdr3_nt: TGTGCCAGTAACGAATACCCCGCCCCCGAATACGAGCAGTACTTC

j_call: TRBJ1-6
d_call: TRBD1
clone_size: few
v_call: TRBV5-1
cdr3_aa: CASSAQGALGNSPLHF
cdr3_nt: TGCGCCAGCAGCGCACAGGGGGCTCTTGGTAATTCACCCCTCCACTTT

j_call: TRBJ1-1
d_call: .
clone_size: .
v_call: TRBV7-9
cdr3_aa: CASSLGPGRTEAFF
cdr3_nt: TGTGCCAGCAGCTTAGGACCGGGGAGAACTGAAGCTTTCTTT

j_call: TRBJ2-6
d_call: .
clone_size: .
v_call: TRBV5-6
cdr3_aa: CASGEGRFYSGANVLTF
cdr3_nt: TGTGCCAGCGGCGAAGGGAGATTCTACTCTGGGGCCAACGTCCTGACTTTC

j_call: TRBJ1-5
d_call: TRBD1
clone_size: .
v_call: TRBV28
cdr3_aa: CASSLVGQDGQPQHF
cdr3_nt: TGTGCCAGCAGTTTAGTGGGACAGGATGGTCAGCCCCAGCATTTT

j_call: TRBJ1-2
d_call: TRBD1
clone_size: .
v_call: TRBV4-2
cdr3_aa: CASSQRSTGPYGYTF
cdr3_nt: TGTGCCAGCAGCCAAAGGTCGACAGGGCCCTATGGCTACACCTTC

j_call: TRBJ2-7
d_call: TRBD1
clone_size: .
v_call: TRBV7-2
cdr3_aa: CASSLEGWGTGSYEQYF
cdr3_nt: TGTGCCAGCAGCTTAGAGGGTTGGGGGACAGGGTCGTACGAGCAGTACTTC

j_call: TRBJ2-7
d_call: .
clone_size: .
v_call: TRBV7-2
cdr3_aa: CASSLTFSSGADEQYF
cdr3_nt: TGTGCCAGCAGCTTAACTTTTTCGTCAGGGGCGGACGAGCAGTACTTC

j_call: TRBJ2-7
d_call: TRBD2
clone_size: .
v_call: TRBV5-6
cdr3_aa: CASSPDLTSGNYEQYF
cdr3_nt: TGTGCCAGCAGCCCTGACTTAACTAGCGGGAACTACGAGCAGTACTTC

j_call: TRBJ2-1
d_call: TRBD2
clone_size: .
v_call: TRBV11-1
cdr3_aa: CASSWTSGRAEHEQFF
cdr3_nt: TGTGCCAGCAGCTGGACTAGCGGGAGGGCCGAGCATGAGCAGTTCTTC

j_call: TRBJ2-2
d_call: .
clone_size: .
v_call: TRBV7-9
cdr3_aa: CASSLAHGELFF
cdr3_nt: TGTGCCAGCAGCCTCGCGCACGGGGAGCTGTTTTTT

j_call: TRBJ1-2
d_call: .
clone_size: .
v_call: TRBV25-1
cdr3_aa: CASSVTGSDYGYTF
cdr3_nt: TGTGCCAGCAGTGTAACGGGATCGGACTATGGCTACACCTTC